A selection of T cell receptor beta chains follows, all from one sample in a study of T cell responses to AZD1222 COVID-19 vaccine. Using immunoSEQ multiplex PCR, the repertoire was profiled, and TCRdb retains in-frame clones only, with some absent. The sample lists 140,000 to 150,000 clones, 80% to 95% seen once, with approximately 1.5% in the top ten. This specimen was peripheral blood, taken on day 0 of AZD1222 vaccination. The receptor source for this set is an adult in good health. Both conserved end residues are part of each CDR3. A D gene is named only where the DNA matches it firmly. Not all rows give a size; the values are once, few, many and, for expanded clones, a class.

TRBD1	TRBJ1-1	TRBV5-1	once	CASSWAGTASEAFF	TGCGCCAGCAGCTGGGCCGGGACAGCCTCTGAAGCTTTCTTT
NA	TRBJ1-2	TRBV5-1	NA	CASSLGSNYGYTF	TGCGCCAGCAGCTTGGGATCTAACTATGGCTACACCTTC
TRBD2	TRBJ2-7	TRBV4-1	NA	CASSPSGRAEQYF	TGCGCCAGCAGCCCTAGCGGGAGGGCCGAGCAGTACTTC
NA	TRBJ1-1	TRBV21-1	NA	CASSKALYDIGNTEAFF	TGTGCCAGCAGCAAAGCGCTTTACGATATAGGGAACACTGAAGCTTTCTTT
NA	TRBJ2-7	TRBV2	NA	CASTTTGRSSYEQYF	TGTGCCAGCACGACGACAGGGAGGTCCTCCTACGAGCAGTACTTC
NA	TRBJ2-1	TRBV6-5	NA	CASSYSTGVEQFF	TGTGCCAGCAGTTACTCGACCGGGGTTGAGCAGTTCTTC
NA	TRBJ2-1	TRBV3-1/TRBV3-2	NA	CASSTKRAGDNEQFF	TGTGCCAGCAGCACGAAGAGGGCCGGGGACAATGAGCAGTTCTTC
TRBD1	TRBJ1-2	TRBV7-8	NA	CASSSQTGEDYGYTF	TGTGCCAGCAGCTCTCAGACAGGGGAAGACTATGGCTACACCTTC
NA	TRBJ1-2	TRBV6-6	NA	CASSYRDDYGYTF	TGTGCCAGCAGTTACAGGGATGACTATGGCTACACCTTC
NA	TRBJ2-1	TRBV28	NA	CASSLYGGRWVNEQFF	TGTGCCAGCAGTTTATATGGGGGGCGATGGGTCAATGAGCAGTTCTTC
NA	TRBJ2-7	TRBV4-1	NA	CASSSVAAPRGQYF	TGCGCCAGCAGCTCGGTAGCGGCTCCGCGGGGGCAGTACTTC
TRBD2	TRBJ2-1	TRBV24-1	once	CATSDSSGSSYNEQFF	TGTGCCACCAGTGATTCTAGCGGAAGCTCCTACAATGAGCAGTTCTTC
NA	TRBJ2-1	TRBV12-3/TRBV12-4	NA	CASTPWRGNEQFF	TGTGCCAGCACCCCCTGGCGCGGCAATGAGCAGTTCTTC
TRBD1	TRBJ2-7	TRBV9	NA	CASSVDGETGAREYF	TGTGCCAGCAGCGTAGACGGAGAGACAGGGGCGAGGGAGTACTTC
TRBD1	TRBJ1-1	TRBV6-5	NA	CASSYYLWTGNTEAFF	TGTGCCAGCAGTTACTACCTCTGGACAGGGAACACTGAAGCTTTCTTT
NA	TRBJ1-6	TRBV12-3/TRBV12-4	NA	CASSLYNSPLHF	TGTGCCAGCAGTCTATATAATTCACCCCTCCACTTT
NA	TRBJ2-4	TRBV6-5	NA	CARAGWRVAKNIQYF	TGTGCCAGGGCGGGCTGGCGGGTAGCCAAAAACATTCAGTACTTC
TRBD2	TRBJ2-7	TRBV20-1	NA	CSASPGLNYEQYF	TGCAGTGCTAGTCCGGGACTAAACTACGAGCAGTACTTC
TRBD1	TRBJ2-7	TRBV6-6	once	CASSTLTGGEQYF	TGTGCCAGCAGTACCCTGACAGGGGGCGAGCAGTACTTC
TRBD1	TRBJ2-3	TRBV6-5	NA	CASRTRDSGADTQYF	TGTGCCAGCAGAACCCGGGACAGTGGGGCAGATACGCAGTATTTT
NA	TRBJ2-7	TRBV27	NA	CASRPLMLLSYEQYF	TGTGCCAGCAGACCCCTGATGCTTCTTTCCTACGAGCAGTACTTC
NA	TRBJ1-4	TRBV5-5	NA	CASSPLQGNNEKLFF	TGTGCCAGCAGCCCCCTGCAGGGGAACAATGAAAAACTGTTTTTT
NA	TRBJ2-7	TRBV14	NA	CASSREAGGATQYF	TGTGCCAGCAGCCGAGAGGCCGGGGGCGCAACGCAGTACTTC
TRBD2	TRBJ2-7	TRBV10-3	NA	CAISSGTSGSYEQYF	TGTGCCATCAGTTCCGGGACTAGCGGCTCCTACGAGCAGTACTTC
TRBD1	TRBJ1-1	TRBV10-3	NA	CAADRGQSTEAFF	TGTGCCGCGGACAGGGGGCAAAGCACTGAAGCTTTCTTT
TRBD2	TRBJ2-3	TRBV5-1	NA	CASSLVTSGSYDTQYF	TGCGCCAGCAGCTTGGTTACTAGCGGGAGTTATGATACGCAGTATTTT
TRBD1	TRBJ1-3	TRBV7-9	NA	CASSPMTGQISGNTIYF	TGTGCCAGCAGCCCTATGACGGGACAGATATCTGGAAACACCATATATTTT
NA	TRBJ2-7	TRBV7-2	NA	CASSFTTASYEQYF	TGTGCCAGCAGCTTCACGACAGCTTCCTACGAGCAGTACTTC
NA	TRBJ1-2	TRBV6-5	NA	CASSYSTGSVYGYTF	TGTGCCAGCAGTTACTCGACGGGAAGTGTCTATGGCTACACCTTC
NA	TRBJ1-5	TRBV7-8	NA	CASSLWTRKSNQPQHF	TGTGCCAGCAGCTTATGGACACGTAAAAGCAATCAGCCCCAGCATTTT
TRBD1	TRBJ1-5	TRBV7-9	NA	CASSQWDRGYPTQHF	TGTGCCAGCAGCCAATGGGACAGGGGGTATCCGACCCAGCATTTT
NA	TRBJ1-2	TRBV9	NA	CASSAGTQDYGYTF	TGTGCCAGCAGCGCCGGGACGCAGGACTATGGCTACACCTTC
NA	TRBJ1-6	TRBV19	NA	CASSTPVTEAPLHF	TGTGCCAGTAGTACCCCCGTGACAGAGGCACCCCTCCACTTT
NA	TRBJ2-1	TRBV5-1	NA	CASSLSPSPDMKSFF	TGCGCCAGCAGCTTGTCCCCGAGCCCCGATATGAAAAGTTTCTTC
TRBD1	TRBJ1-1	TRBV4-1	NA	CASSPEGDRTFTEAFF	TGCGCCAGCAGCCCCGAAGGGGACAGGACGTTTACTGAAGCTTTCTTT
TRBD1	TRBJ2-2	TRBV9	NA	CASSFGQGGGELFF	TGTGCCAGCAGCTTCGGACAGGGCGGCGGGGAGCTGTTTTTT
TRBD1	TRBJ2-5	TRBV28	NA	CASGQGEVGQETQYF	TGTGCCAGCGGACAGGGTGAGGTAGGCCAAGAGACCCAGTACTTC
NA	TRBJ2-7	TRBV6-5	NA	CASSYSVAGAGEQYF	TGTGCCAGCAGTTACTCGGTGGCAGGGGCAGGGGAGCAGTACTTC
NA	TRBJ1-6	TRBV6-5	NA	CASSSRGRDSPLHF	TGTGCCAGCAGTTCCCGCGGGCGGGATTCACCCCTCCACTTT
TRBD1	TRBJ1-2	TRBV3-1/TRBV3-2	NA	CASSHNLDRANYGYTF	TGTGCCAGCAGCCATAACCTAGACAGGGCTAACTATGGCTACACCTTC
NA	TRBJ1-2	TRBV5-6	NA	CASSAPFGDAGGGYTF	TGTGCCAGCAGCGCCCCCTTCGGGGACGCCGGGGGAGGCTACACCTTC
NA	TRBJ2-4	TRBV11-2	NA	CASSLAFIPGVQYF	TGTGCCAGCAGCTTAGCTTTTATTCCAGGGGTTCAGTACTTC
NA	TRBJ2-1	TRBV3-1/TRBV3-2	NA	CASSQGGSSYNEQFF	TGTGCCAGCAGCCAAGGGGGGAGCTCCTACAATGAGCAGTTCTTC
NA	TRBJ1-4	TRBV9	NA	CASSVGLGWGEKLFF	TGTGCCAGCAGCGTAGGGTTGGGATGGGGTGAAAAACTGTTTTTT
NA	TRBJ1-6	TRBV5-1	once	CASSLGATGGPLHF	TGCGCCAGCAGCTTGGGAGCAACAGGCGGACCCCTCCACTTT
NA	TRBJ1-5	TRBV6-5	NA	CASSAIPGNNQPQHF	TGTGCCAGCAGCGCCATTCCGGGAAACAATCAGCCCCAGCATTTT
NA	TRBJ2-1	TRBV4-1	NA	CASSQRLRYNEQFF	TGCGCCAGCAGCCAACGACTCCGGTACAATGAGCAGTTCTTC
TRBD2	TRBJ2-3	TRBV7-8	few	CASSLLPPYSGPSTDTQYF	TGTGCCAGCAGCCTCCTCCCTCCTTATAGCGGGCCGAGCACAGATACGCAGTATTTT
NA	TRBJ2-7	TRBV9	NA	CASSEGTVSSYEQYF	TGTGCCAGCAGCGAAGGGACGGTGAGCTCCTACGAGCAGTACTTC
NA	TRBJ2-3	TRBV27	NA	CASSNRRGGTDTQYF	TGTGCCAGCAGTAACAGAAGAGGGGGCACAGATACGCAGTATTTT
NA	TRBJ2-7	TRBV6-1	NA	CASSDRVSSEQYF	TGTGCCAGCAGTGACAGGGTTTCTTCCGAGCAGTACTTC
NA	TRBJ1-1	TRBV5-1	NA	CASSRWEGNTEAFF	TGCGCCAGCAGCCGGTGGGAGGGAAACACTGAAGCTTTCTTT
NA	TRBJ2-7	TRBV6-1	NA	CASSELGSRSYEQYF	TGTGCCAGCAGTGAATTGGGCAGCCGCTCCTACGAGCAGTACTTC
NA	TRBJ2-3	TRBV27	NA	CASSLWPGSDTQYF	TGTGCCAGCAGTTTATGGCCAGGTTCAGATACGCAGTATTTT